The 26 T cell receptor beta chains in this list originate from one sample, sequenced in a study of blood T cell repertoires in COVID-19. This table comes from immunoSEQ multiplex PCR, and its TCRdb copy is limited to in-frame clones, with some not included. Among 250,000 to 300,000 clones, around 90% were seen once, and the ten largest hold about 1.8%. The sequencing sample was made of PBMCs or T cells enriched from blood (not recorded which). The receptors here all came from a woman in her thirties or forties who had recovered from COVID-19.

V usage is TRBV2 and J usage is TRBJ2-5; 8 bases agree with TRBD1. Germline CDR1 SNHLY, CDR2 FYNNEI. V was clipped by 4 bases and J by 5 bases; unmatched bases: 3. This CDR3 contains 13 residues. This CDR3 reads CASSGNRGETQYF. In nucleotides, the CDR3 is TGTGCCAGCAGTGGGAACAGGGGGGAGACCCAGTACTTC.

V and J are TRBV4-1 and TRBJ1-6; D gene ambiguous. The V end was cut by 0 bases, the J end by 11 bases, with 17 bases between. Germline V CDR1 and CDR2: MGHRA, YSYEKL. The CDR3 spans 16 residues. CDR3 region: CASSQDEREGWAPLHF. CDR3 nucleotides: TGCGCCAGCAGCCAAGATGAACGAGAGGGCTGGGCACCCCTCCACTTT.

This clone was recorded only once. The rearrangement links TRBV7-9 to TRBJ2-7, with D perhaps TRBD2 (6 bases). Trimming stripped 5 bases from V and 8 bases from J, with 19 bases between. The CDR3 loop spans 14 amino acids. Germline V gives CDR1 SEHNR, CDR2 FQNEAQ (reference sequence). CDR3 coding DNA: TGTGCCAGCAGCCCCGGGACTCCACTGACTCAGCAGTACTTC. Translating it yields CASSPGTPLTQQYF.

V gene TRBV7-2 combines with J gene TRBJ1-1; 9 bases map to TRBD1. The CDR3 covers 13 residues. Germline CDR1 and CDR2: SGHTA and FQGNSA. With V trimmed by 4 bases and J by 7 bases, 4 bases remained unmatched. CDR3 sequence: CASSSQGAGEAFF. In DNA, the CDR3 is TGTGCCAGCAGCTCACAGGGGGCAGGTGAAGCTTTCTTT.

The chain joins TRBV7-2 to TRBJ1-3, with TRBD1 identical over 10 bases. The CDR3 is 17 residues long. Germline V CDR1 and CDR2: SGHTA, FQGNSA. With V trimmed by 5 bases and J by 4 bases, 11 bases remained unmatched. CDR3 bases: TGTGCCAGCAGCCTCATAACCGGGACAGGGGCAGGAAACACCATATATTTT. Its protein product is CASSLITGTGAGNTIYF.

This clone was seen a few times. The chain uses TRBV9 and TRBJ2-2; no firm D call. The CDR3 is 13 amino acids. Germline CDR1 is SGDLS and CDR2 is YYNGEE. V was clipped by 3 bases and J by 6 bases, with 9 bases between them. The CDR3 protein is CASSALRAGELFF. The CDR3 bases are TGTGCCAGCAGCGCCTTGCGAGCCGGGGAGCTGTTTTTT.

V usage is TRBV19 and J usage is TRBJ2-1; D might be TRBD1 (6 bases). V lost 6 bases to trimming and J lost 4 bases, with 13 bases between them. The CDR3 covers 14 residues. Germline V gene lookup returns CDR1 LNHDA and CDR2 SQIVND (reference sequence). The CDR3: CASRRGTDYNEQFF. The CDR3 nucleotides are TGTGCCAGTAGAAGGGGGACGGATTACAATGAGCAGTTCTTC.

The chain joins TRBV5-1 to TRBJ2-5; 12 bases match TRBD2. Germline CDR1 SGHRS, CDR2 YFSETQ. The J segment lost 0 bases and the V segment lost 2 bases, leaving 5 bases of the junction unmatched. The CDR3 runs 17 residues. CDR3 coding DNA: TGCGCCAGCAGCTTAGGACTAGCGGGAAATTACCAAGAGACCCAGTACTTC. Encoded protein: CASSLGLAGNYQETQYF.

The sample holds one count of this clone. This chain links TRBV27 with TRBJ1-1, with 11 bases fitting TRBD1. The CDR3 is 14 amino acids. Germline loops: CDR1 MNHEY, CDR2 SMNVEV (reference sequence). With V trimmed by 7 bases and J by 4 bases, 5 bases remained unmatched. DNA of the CDR3: TGTGCCAGCAACACCGGGACAGGGGGCACTGAAGCTTTCTTT. Amino acid sequence: CASNTGTGGTEAFF.

CDR3 region: CASSPTRQGGGYTF. CDR3 nucleotides: TGCGCCAGCAGTCCGACTCGGCAGGGCGGTGGCTACACCTTC. The chain uses TRBV5-1 and TRBJ1-2, with a tentative D call TRBD1 (5 bases). Germline values: CDR1 SGHRS, CDR2 YFSETQ. Trimming took 5 bases from V and 7 from J, leaving 18 bases between them. CDR3 length: 14 residues.

This clone has a single count. Other DNA variants within this sample encode the same CDR3. This chain links TRBV19 with TRBJ1-6; D might be TRBD1 (5 bases). Germline values: CDR1 LNHDA, CDR2 SQIVND (reference sequence). The V and J ends lost 3 bases and 0 bases respectively, with 6 bases between them. The CDR3 extends over 15 amino acids. DNA for the CDR3: TGTGCCAGTAGTATCGACAGCTCCTATAATTCACCCCTCCACTTT. It encodes CASSIDSSYNSPLHF.

CDR3 sequence (DNA): TGTGCCAGTAGATCCGGGACAGTGAACACTGAAGCTTTCTTT. Translating it yields CASRSGTVNTEAFF. V gene TRBV19 combines with J gene TRBJ1-1; 7 bases match TRBD1. Germline V lookup: CDR1 LNHDA, CDR2 SQIVND (reference sequence). The CDR3 runs 14 residues. V was pared by 6 bases and J by 0 bases, with 4 bases of the junction left unmatched.

The chain combines TRBV18 with TRBJ2-6; 8 nucleotides line up with TRBD1. The germline gives CDR1 KGHSH, CDR2 LQKENI. The CDR3 runs 14 residues. V shed 6 bases, J shed 14 bases, and the junction held 12 bases outside the gene matches. CDR3 in amino acids: CASSLQNQGAFLTF. The CDR3 nucleotides read TGTGCCAGCTCGCTACAAAATCAGGGGGCGTTCCTGACTTTC.

In regard to this clone: In the same sample, other DNA sequences code for this CDR3. The chain carries TRBV5-1 and TRBJ2-3; 11 nucleotides agree with TRBD2. J gave up 3 bases and V 4 bases, and 4 bases lay outside the gene matches. CDR1 and CDR2 from the germline V gene are SGHRS and YFSETQ. The CDR3 loop spans 15 amino acids. The CDR3 spells CASSLTSGETDTQYF. The CDR3, as DNA: TGCGCCAGCAGCCTGACTAGCGGGGAAACAGATACGCAGTATTTT.

This sequence joins TRBV15 and TRBJ2-1; 7 bases line up with TRBD2. This CDR3 has 17 residues. J was trimmed by 8 bases and V by 0 bases; bases with no gene match: 13. CDR1 LNHNV and CDR2 YYDKDF come from the germline V gene (reference sequence). The CDR3 DNA is TGTGCCACCAGCAGAGATGTTAGGAAGGCTAGCGGTTATGAGCAGTTCTTC. Protein: CATSRDVRKASGYEQFF.

The chain has TRBV5-1 and TRBJ1-1, with D possibly TRBD1 on 5 matching bases. The germline CDR1 and CDR2 sequences are SGHRS and YFSETQ. The V and J ends lost 4 bases and 1 base respectively, with 20 bases between them. This CDR3 comprises 17 residues. CDR3 bases: TGCGCCAGCAGCGGGGCAGAGGCAGCTGGATGGAACACTGAAGCTTTCTTT. It yields the protein CASSGAEAAGWNTEAFF.

The count of this clone is one. V is TRBV5-1 and J is TRBJ2-3; possibly TRBD1 for D (5 bases). The CDR3 runs 14 residues. Deletions cut 2 bases from V and 2 bases from J, with 9 bases between. Germline V gene lookup returns CDR1 SGHRS and CDR2 YFSETQ. The CDR3 DNA sequence: TGCGCCAGCAGCTTAGGGGTCCCCACAGATACGCAGTATTTT. Protein: CASSLGVPTDTQYF. Complete variable domain (other parts from reference TRBV5-1 and TRBJ2-3): KAGVTQTPRYLIKTRGQQVTLSCSPISGHRSVSWYQQTPGQGLQFLFEYFSETQRNKGNFPGRFSGRQFSNSRSEMNVSTLELGDSALYLCASSLGVPTDTQYFGPGTRLTVL.

The genes are TRBV30 and TRBJ1-1; D may be TRBD1 (5 bases). CDR1 and CDR2 from the germline V gene are GTSNPN and SVGIG (reference sequence). The V end lost 4 bases, the J end lost 0 bases, and 15 bases lay between the germline ends. This CDR3 is built from 15 residues. Written as DNA, the CDR3 is TGTGCCTGGACTCTAGGGGCTTATATGAACACTGAAGCTTTCTTT. Its protein product is CAWTLGAYMNTEAFF.

The J gene is TRBJ2-1, the V gene TRBV24-1; 12 nucleotides line up with TRBD1. The V segment lost 3 bases and the J segment 6 bases; nucleotides outside the gene matches: 5. Germline V CDR1 and CDR2: KGHDR, SFDVKD. The CDR3 runs 16 residues. CDR3 protein: CATSDTGTGGTNEQFF. CDR3 sequence (DNA): TGTGCCACCAGTGATACGGGGACAGGGGGCACCAATGAGCAGTTCTTC.

The chain is built from TRBV27 and TRBJ1-2; 7 bases agree with TRBD1. Germline assignment: CDR1 MNHEY and CDR2 SMNVEV (reference sequence). The J segment lost 6 bases and the V segment lost 0 bases, leaving 7 bases of the junction unmatched. CDR3 length: 15 amino acids. CDR3 in amino acids: CASSLSGGGRNGYTF. The CDR3 nucleotides read TGTGCCAGCAGTTTATCTGGAGGGGGCCGAAATGGCTACACCTTC.

DNA for the CDR3: TGTGCTAGTGGTTTGGAACAGGGGGCGAATTCACCCCTCCACTTT. Translating it yields CASGLEQGANSPLHF. This chain uses TRBV12-5 with TRBJ1-6; 9 positions agree with TRBD1. Germline-derived CDR1 and CDR2 are LGHNT and FRNRAP. The CDR3 covers 15 residues. With V trimmed by 1 base and J by 7 bases, 2 bases remained unmatched. Based on the CDR3 plus reference TRBV12-5 and TRBJ1-6, the full variable domain is DARVTQTPRHKVTEMGQEVTMRCQPILGHNTVFWYRQTMMQGLELLAYFRNRAPLDDSGMPKDRFSAEMPDATLATLKIQPSEPRDSAVYFCASGLEQGANSPLHFGNGTRLTVT.

This chain uses TRBV6-5 with TRBJ2-7, with 11 bases lining up with TRBD2. The J segment lost 6 bases and the V segment lost 2 bases, leaving 0 bases of the junction unmatched. The CDR3 covers 13 residues. Germline V lookup: CDR1 MNHEY, CDR2 SVGAGI. The CDR3 DNA is TGTGCCAGCAGTTACCTAGCGGGGGGCGAGCAGTACTTC. Protein product: CASSYLAGGEQYF.

The V and J genes are TRBV7-2 and TRBJ1-2; TRBD1 is a possible D gene (5 bases). The germline gives CDR1 SGHTA, CDR2 FQGNSA. The V end was cut by 5 bases, the J end by 0 bases, with 10 bases between. The CDR3 covers 14 residues. CDR3 protein: CASSPGGANYGYTF. In nucleotides, the CDR3 is TGTGCCAGCAGCCCCGGGGGAGCTAACTATGGCTACACCTTC. Complete variable domain (other parts from reference TRBV7-2 and TRBJ1-2): GAGVSQSPSNKVTEKGKDVELRCDPISGHTALYWYRQSLGQGLEFLIYFQGNSAPDKSGLPSDRFSAERTGGSVSTLTIQRTQQEDSAVYLCASSPGGANYGYTFGSGTRLTVV.

The chain carries TRBV3-1 (or the pseudogene TRBV3-2) and TRBJ2-1; TRBD2 matches 8 bases. CDR1 and CDR2 from the germline V gene are LGHDT and YNNKEL (reference sequence). The trim removed 7 bases at V and 7 bases at J, leaving 12 bases unmatched. The CDR3 is 15 amino acids. The CDR3 sequence is CASIGSGGAGNEQFF. As DNA, the CDR3 is TGTGCCAGCATCGGCAGCGGGGGAGCGGGGAATGAGCAGTTCTTC.

The V gene is TRBV5-1, the J gene TRBJ2-1; TRBD1 agrees at 9 bases. The germline V gene encodes CDR1 SGHRS and CDR2 YFSETQ. The length of the CDR3 is 14 residues. The V segment lost 3 bases and the J segment 4 bases; nucleotides outside the gene matches: 2. CDR3 in DNA: TGCGCCAGCAGCTCTGGGACAGGGTACAATGAGCAGTTCTTC. This codes for CASSSGTGYNEQFF.

The gene calls are TRBV18 and TRBJ2-2, with 7 bases lining up with TRBD1. This CDR3 has 15 residues. Germline assignment: CDR1 KGHSH and CDR2 LQKENI. The junction had 4 bases not matched to a gene; V was cut back by 3 bases and J by 3 bases. CDR3 sequence: CASSPRQGYTGELFF. DNA for the CDR3: TGTGCCAGCTCACCTCGACAGGGATACACCGGGGAGCTGTTTTTT.